Listed below are T cell receptor beta chains from one sample, sequenced in a study of molecular identifiers for immune sequencing clone quantification. TCRdb reprocessed the PCR reads via MiXCR and lists one record per CDR3 protein. The sample records some 100,000 distinct CDR3 sequences, 19% being singletons. Sequencing was carried out using naive CD8+ T cells from blood, with Jurkat cell RNA spiked in. The receptors here all came from a human donor in good health. Some libraries in this study had Jurkat cell RNA spiked in. The CDR3 runs from the conserved cysteine through the conserved F or W. A D gene is named only where the DNA matches it firmly. Clone size is stated in some rows and not others, as once, few, many or a class when expanded.

clone size: many
J gene: TRBJ2-3
V gene: TRBV6-6
D gene: TRBD2
CDR3 protein: CASSSIGLAGDHTDTQYF
CDR3 DNA: TGTGCCAGCAGTTCTATAGGACTAGCGGGGGATCACACAGATACGCAGTATTTT

clone size: many
J gene: TRBJ1-2
V gene: TRBV29-1
D gene: NA
CDR3 protein: CSARQSVAPYGYTF
CDR3 DNA: TGCAGCGCCCGTCAGAGTGTGGCTCCCTATGGCTACACCTTC

clone size: many
J gene: TRBJ1-5
V gene: TRBV30
D gene: NA
CDR3 protein: CAWSVDGGRQPQHF
CDR3 DNA: TGTGCCTGGAGTGTAGATGGAGGTCGACAGCCCCAGCATTTT

clone size: NA
J gene: TRBJ2-7
V gene: TRBV7-9
D gene: TRBD1
CDR3 protein: CASRRDGTGPYEQYF
CDR3 DNA: TGTGCCAGCAGACGGGACGGGACAGGGCCCTACGAGCAGTACTTC

clone size: many
J gene: TRBJ2-7
V gene: TRBV12-3/TRBV12-4
D gene: NA
CDR3 protein: CASSHGSVYEQYF
CDR3 DNA: TGTGCCAGCAGCCATGGGTCGGTCTACGAGCAGTACTTC

clone size: many
J gene: TRBJ1-1
V gene: TRBV15
D gene: NA
CDR3 protein: CATSIGGRSTEAFF
CDR3 DNA: TGTGCCACCAGCATCGGTGGTCGGAGCACTGAAGCTTTCTTT

clone size: many
J gene: TRBJ1-1
V gene: TRBV27
D gene: NA
CDR3 protein: CASSPSFGEVRYTEAFF
CDR3 DNA: TGTGCCAGCAGTCCGAGCTTTGGGGAGGTACGCTACACTGAAGCTTTCTTT

clone size: many
J gene: TRBJ1-4
V gene: TRBV5-1
D gene: NA
CDR3 protein: CASSPGAPNEKLFF
CDR3 DNA: TGCGCCAGCAGCCCGGGGGCCCCTAATGAAAAACTGTTTTTT

clone size: NA
J gene: TRBJ2-1
V gene: TRBV9
D gene: NA
CDR3 protein: CASTVLEDGSYNEQFF
CDR3 DNA: TGTGCCAGCACCGTCCTGGAGGACGGCTCCTACAATGAGCAGTTCTTC

clone size: NA
J gene: TRBJ2-7
V gene: TRBV3-2
D gene: NA
CDR3 protein: CASSQEGLAGAEQYF
CDR3 DNA: TGTGCCAGCAGCCAAGAGGGACTAGCGGGAGCCGAGCAGTACTTC

clone size: many
J gene: TRBJ2-3
V gene: TRBV11-2
D gene: TRBD1
CDR3 protein: CASSLEGQGTDTQYF
CDR3 DNA: TGTGCCAGCAGCTTAGAGGGACAGGGAACAGATACGCAGTATTTT

clone size: many
J gene: TRBJ2-1
V gene: TRBV7-8
D gene: NA
CDR3 protein: CASSTVNSYNEQFF
CDR3 DNA: TGTGCCAGCAGCACCGTTAACTCCTACAATGAGCAGTTCTTC

clone size: many
J gene: TRBJ1-5
V gene: TRBV30
D gene: NA
CDR3 protein: CAWSQSGSSNQPQHF
CDR3 DNA: TGTGCCTGGAGTCAATCAGGATCTAGCAATCAGCCCCAGCATTTT

clone size: many
J gene: TRBJ2-7
V gene: TRBV7-2
D gene: TRBD2
CDR3 protein: CASSPDLGLAAPEQYF
CDR3 DNA: TGTGCCAGCAGCCCCGATTTGGGACTAGCTGCGCCCGAGCAGTACTTC

clone size: many
J gene: TRBJ2-3
V gene: TRBV13
D gene: NA
CDR3 protein: CASSLRGGSEDTQYF
CDR3 DNA: TGTGCCAGCAGCTTAAGGGGGGGGAGTGAAGATACGCAGTATTTT

clone size: many
J gene: TRBJ2-4
V gene: TRBV2
D gene: TRBD1
CDR3 protein: CASGTGTLEAKNIQYF
CDR3 DNA: TGTGCCAGCGGGACAGGGACCCTCGAGGCCAAAAACATTCAGTACTTC

clone size: many
J gene: TRBJ1-1
V gene: TRBV6-2/TRBV6-3
D gene: TRBD1
CDR3 protein: CASSQYRGNTEAFF
CDR3 DNA: TGTGCCAGCAGTCAATACAGGGGGAACACTGAAGCTTTCTTT

clone size: many
J gene: TRBJ2-3
V gene: TRBV19
D gene: TRBD1
CDR3 protein: CASSFRQGADTQYF
CDR3 DNA: TGTGCCAGTAGTTTCCGACAGGGCGCAGATACGCAGTATTTT

clone size: many
J gene: TRBJ2-2
V gene: TRBV20-1
D gene: NA
CDR3 protein: CSARDGTVNTGELFF
CDR3 DNA: TGCAGTGCTAGAGATGGGACGGTGAACACCGGGGAGCTGTTTTTT

clone size: many
J gene: TRBJ2-5
V gene: TRBV28
D gene: TRBD2
CDR3 protein: CASASGASGGPRETQYF
CDR3 DNA: TGTGCCAGCGCCTCTGGGGCTAGCGGGGGCCCTAGAGAGACCCAGTACTTC

clone size: many
J gene: TRBJ2-4
V gene: TRBV11-2
D gene: NA
CDR3 protein: CASSLGVGFDIQYF
CDR3 DNA: TGTGCCAGCAGCTTAGGCGTAGGGTTTGACATTCAGTACTTC

clone size: few
J gene: TRBJ2-7
V gene: TRBV4-3
D gene: TRBD1
CDR3 protein: CASSQDRTGVVSYEQYF
CDR3 DNA: TGCGCCAGCAGCCAAGACCGAACAGGGGTCGTATCCTACGAGCAGTACTTC

clone size: many
J gene: TRBJ2-7
V gene: TRBV7-9
D gene: NA
CDR3 protein: CASSPVMLYEQYF
CDR3 DNA: TGTGCCAGCAGCCCGGTGATGCTCTACGAGCAGTACTTC